Below, one T cell receptor beta chain is given with its context. This CDR3 is built from 15 residues. CDR1 and CDR2 (germline): SGHAT, FQNNGV. The V segment lost 3 bases and the J segment 4 bases; nucleotides outside the gene matches: 4. Assay used: immunoSEQ multiplex PCR; TCRdb lists only in-frame clones, some missing. There are some 120,000 clones in the sample; roughly 90% occur only once, and about 11% lies in the top ten. This specimen comes from a study of PD-1 blockade in mismatch repair-deficient tumors. The source material was peripheral blood, sampled approximately 69 weeks after starting pembrolizumab. The gene calls are TRBV11-2 and TRBJ2-1; 9 bases line up with TRBD1. This receptor was obtained from an adult with mismatch repair-deficient cancer. The CDR3 here is CASSFPTGGYNEQFF. CDR3 DNA sequence: TGTGCCAGCAGCTTTCCGACAGGGGGGTACAATGAGCAGTTCTTC.